What follows describes a single TCR beta chain. This record comes from a study of blood T cell repertoires in COVID-19. Study at large: T cells, B-cell-depleted T cells, or PBMCs supplied cDNA or gDNA.

Original processing methods: Estimates of nucleated cell counts were drawn from the amplification of reference gene primers. Sequencing was performed with immunoSEQ multiplex PCR; in TCRdb, only in-frame clones are kept and a portion is missing. For V, J and clone size, that table is used; D and trimming come from the DNA. The sample consists of about 120,000 clones, 78% of them appearing once. The CDR3 is made up of 11 amino acids. Trimming pared 2 bases from V and 7 bases from J, leaving 3 bases between. Sample: peripheral blood. This TCR derives from a man between 70 and 80 years old with acute or convalescent COVID-19. The V call is TRBV12-3 or TRBV12-4, the J call TRBJ2-1, with D unresolved. CDR3 residues: CASSLRNEQFF. The CDR3 coding sequence is TGTGCCAGCAGTTTACGTAATGAGCAGTTCTTC.